This TCR beta chain was sequenced in a study of CD8+ T cells in alopecia areata. Treatment denoted: oral pan-JAK inhibitor, 5-10 mg twice daily. Alopecia areata patients had lesional scalp punch biopsies and peripheral blood taken from them. Sequencing relied on a cDNA template that was reverse transcribed from extracted RNA. Sequencing used immunoSEQ multiplex PCR; TCRdb keeps in-frame clones, though not all of them. The sample consists of approximately 130,000 clones, 61% of them appearing once. The sequencing used CD4+ T cells sorted from blood, collected at week 4, from a patient treated with tofacitinib. This clonotype originated in a human donor with alopecia areata.

The CDR3 here is CASSLPAPDYGYTF. The CDR3 region has the DNA TGTGCCAGCAGCCTCCCGGCACCGGACTATGGCTACACCTTC. The chain uses TRBV7-2 and TRBJ1-2; D not resolved. CDR3 length: 14 residues. The ends were cut back, 5 bases at V and 3 bases at J, with 13 bases in the middle. Germline V CDR1 and CDR2: SGHTA, FQGNSA.